In this sample, the clone carrying this TCR beta chain turned up once. The record originates from a study of blood T cell repertoires in COVID-19. Background on the study: In each case, the material was cDNA or gDNA derived from T cells, B-cell-depleted T cells, or PBMCs.

Authors' analysis steps: Estimation of nucleated cell counts was performed using reference gene primer amplification. Clones were read by immunoSEQ multiplex PCR, and TCRdb kept only the in-frame ones, dropping some. Clonal size and the V and J genes are those of that table, whereas D and trimming came from the DNA. The sample records some 110,000 clones, roughly nine tenths being singletons. In germline, CDR1 is ENHRY, CDR2 SYGVKD. This CDR3 is built from 14 residues. The ends lost 4 bases at V and 2 bases at J; junction bases unmatched: 2. Sequences were obtained from peripheral blood. The chain recombines TRBV10-3 with TRBJ2-3, with 8 bases identical to TRBD1. The clonotype originates from a man aged 40-49 years with acute or convalescent COVID-19. This CDR3 is CAISAGQDTDTQYF. The CDR3 bases are TGTGCCATCAGTGCGGGACAGGACACAGATACGCAGTATTTT.